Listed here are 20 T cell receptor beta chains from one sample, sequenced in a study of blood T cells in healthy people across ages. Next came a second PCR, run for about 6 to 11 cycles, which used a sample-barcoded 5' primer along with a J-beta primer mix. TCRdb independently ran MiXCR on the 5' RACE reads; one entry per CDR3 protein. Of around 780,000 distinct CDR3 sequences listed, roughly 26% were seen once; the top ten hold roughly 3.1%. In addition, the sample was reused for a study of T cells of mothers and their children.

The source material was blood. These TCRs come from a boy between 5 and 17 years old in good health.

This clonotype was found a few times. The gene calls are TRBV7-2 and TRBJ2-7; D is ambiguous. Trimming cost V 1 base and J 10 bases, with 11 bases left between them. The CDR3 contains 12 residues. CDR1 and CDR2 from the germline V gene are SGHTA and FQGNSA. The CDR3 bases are TGTGCCAGCAGCTTAGGGGCCTTGGGACAGTACTTC. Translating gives CASSLGALGQYF.

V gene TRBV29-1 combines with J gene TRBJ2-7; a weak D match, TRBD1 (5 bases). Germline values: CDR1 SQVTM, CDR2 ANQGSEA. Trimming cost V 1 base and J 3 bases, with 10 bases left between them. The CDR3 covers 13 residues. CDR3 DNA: TGCAGCGTTGAAGGCCTACAGGACTACGAGCAGTACTTC. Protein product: CSVEGLQDYEQYF.

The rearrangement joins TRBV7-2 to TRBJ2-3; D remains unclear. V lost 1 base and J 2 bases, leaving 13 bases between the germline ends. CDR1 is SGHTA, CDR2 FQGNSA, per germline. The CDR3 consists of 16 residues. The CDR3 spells CASSLGAQAYTDTQYF. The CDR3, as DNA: TGTGCCAGCAGCTTAGGGGCCCAGGCCTACACAGATACGCAGTATTTT.

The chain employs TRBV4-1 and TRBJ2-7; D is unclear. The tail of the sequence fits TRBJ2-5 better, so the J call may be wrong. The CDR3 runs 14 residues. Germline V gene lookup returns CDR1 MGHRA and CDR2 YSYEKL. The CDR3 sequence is CASSQFIGSETQYF. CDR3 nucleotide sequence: TGCGCCAGCAGCCAATTTATAGGGTCGGAGACCCAGTACTTC.

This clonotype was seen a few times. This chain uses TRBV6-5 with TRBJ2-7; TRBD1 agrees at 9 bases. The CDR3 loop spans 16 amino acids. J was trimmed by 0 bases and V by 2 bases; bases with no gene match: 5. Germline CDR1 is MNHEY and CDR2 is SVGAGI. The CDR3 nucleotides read TGTGCCAGCAGTTACCGCGGGACAGGGTACTCCTACGAGCAGTACTTC. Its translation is CASSYRGTGYSYEQYF.

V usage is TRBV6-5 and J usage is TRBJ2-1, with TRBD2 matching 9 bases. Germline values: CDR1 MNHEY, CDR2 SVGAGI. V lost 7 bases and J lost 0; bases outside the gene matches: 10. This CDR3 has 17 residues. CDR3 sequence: CASKATSGPSSYNEQFF. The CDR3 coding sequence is TGTGCCAGCAAGGCGACTAGCGGCCCCAGCTCCTACAATGAGCAGTTCTTC.

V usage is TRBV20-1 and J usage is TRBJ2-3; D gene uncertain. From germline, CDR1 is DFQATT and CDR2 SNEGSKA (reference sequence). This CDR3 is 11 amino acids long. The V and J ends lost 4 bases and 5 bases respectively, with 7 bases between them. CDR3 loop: CSATDGDTQYF. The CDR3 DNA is TGCAGTGCTACTGATGGAGATACGCAGTATTTT.

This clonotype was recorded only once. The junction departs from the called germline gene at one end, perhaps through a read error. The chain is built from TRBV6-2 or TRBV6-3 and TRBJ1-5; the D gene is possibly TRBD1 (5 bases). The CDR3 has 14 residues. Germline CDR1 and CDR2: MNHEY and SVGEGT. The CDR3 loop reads CASSYGQGLQPQHF. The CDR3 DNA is TGTGCCAGCAGTTACGGTCAGGGCCTTCAGCCTCAGCATTTT.

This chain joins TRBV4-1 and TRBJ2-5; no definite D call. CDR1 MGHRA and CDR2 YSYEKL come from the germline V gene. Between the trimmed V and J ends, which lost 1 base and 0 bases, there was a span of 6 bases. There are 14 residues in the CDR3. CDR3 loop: CASSQVVNQETQYF. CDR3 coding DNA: TGCGCCAGCAGCCAAGTTGTTAACCAAGAGACCCAGTACTTC.

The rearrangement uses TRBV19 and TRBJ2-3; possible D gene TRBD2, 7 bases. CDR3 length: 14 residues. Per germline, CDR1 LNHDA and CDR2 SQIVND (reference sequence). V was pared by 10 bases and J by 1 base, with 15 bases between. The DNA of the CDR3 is TGTGCCACTCAACGGGGGGCTGGCACAGATACGCAGTATTTT. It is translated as CATQRGAGTDTQYF.

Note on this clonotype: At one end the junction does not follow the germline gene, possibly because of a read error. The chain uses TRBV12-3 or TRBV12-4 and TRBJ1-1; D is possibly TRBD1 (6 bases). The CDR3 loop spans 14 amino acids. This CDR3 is CASSPLAGATKAFF. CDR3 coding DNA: TGTGCCAGCAGTCCCCTAGCGGGGGCCACTAAAGCTTTCTTT.

The CDR3 coding sequence is TGTGCCACCGCGGGGGGACGGACAGATACGCAGTATTTT. Its translation: CATAGGRTDTQYF. This chain joins TRBV10-3 and TRBJ2-3; 8 bases align to TRBD2. Germline V gives CDR1 ENHRY, CDR2 SYGVKD. There are 13 residues in the CDR3. V gave up 10 bases and J gave up 3 bases; unmatched junction bases: 6.

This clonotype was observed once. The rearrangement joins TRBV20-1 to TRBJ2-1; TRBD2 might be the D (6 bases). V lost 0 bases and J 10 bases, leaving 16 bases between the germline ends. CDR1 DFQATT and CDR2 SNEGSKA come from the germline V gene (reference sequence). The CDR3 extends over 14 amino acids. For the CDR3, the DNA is TGCAGTGCTAGAGATGAGGGAGGATCGGCCGAGCAGTTCTTC. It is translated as CSARDEGGSAEQFF.

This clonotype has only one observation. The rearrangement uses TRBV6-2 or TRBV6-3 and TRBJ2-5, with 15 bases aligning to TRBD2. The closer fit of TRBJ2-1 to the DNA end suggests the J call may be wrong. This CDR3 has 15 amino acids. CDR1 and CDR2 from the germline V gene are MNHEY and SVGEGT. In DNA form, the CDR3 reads TGTGCCAGCAGTTGGACTAGCGGGGGGGGCAATGAGCAGTTCTTC. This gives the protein CASSWTSGGGNEQFF.

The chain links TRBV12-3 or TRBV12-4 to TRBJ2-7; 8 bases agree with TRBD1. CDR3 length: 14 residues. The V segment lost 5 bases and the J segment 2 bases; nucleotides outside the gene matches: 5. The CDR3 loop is CASSLQGQAYEQYF. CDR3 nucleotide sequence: TGTGCCAGCAGTCTCCAGGGACAGGCCTACGAGCAGTACTTC.

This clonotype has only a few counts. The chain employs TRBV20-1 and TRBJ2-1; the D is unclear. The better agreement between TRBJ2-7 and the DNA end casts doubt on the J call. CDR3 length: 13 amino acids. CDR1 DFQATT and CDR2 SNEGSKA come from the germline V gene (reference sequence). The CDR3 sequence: CSARDLGTYEQYF. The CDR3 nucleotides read TGCAGTGCTAGAGACCTAGGCACCTACGAGCAGTACTTC.

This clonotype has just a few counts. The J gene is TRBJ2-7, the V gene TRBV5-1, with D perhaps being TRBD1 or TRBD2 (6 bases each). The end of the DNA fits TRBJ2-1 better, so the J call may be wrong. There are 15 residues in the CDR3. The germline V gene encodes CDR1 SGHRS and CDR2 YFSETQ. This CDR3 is CASSVATNGGDEQFF. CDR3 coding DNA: TGCGCCAGCAGCGTGGCCACCAACGGGGGCGATGAGCAGTTCTTC.

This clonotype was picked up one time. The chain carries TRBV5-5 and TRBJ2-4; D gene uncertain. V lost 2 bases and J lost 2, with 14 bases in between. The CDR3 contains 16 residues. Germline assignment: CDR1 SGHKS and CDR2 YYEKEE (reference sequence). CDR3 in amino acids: CASSFSQEGTKNIQYF. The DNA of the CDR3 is TGTGCCAGCAGCTTTTCCCAGGAAGGGACCAAAAACATTCAGTACTTC.

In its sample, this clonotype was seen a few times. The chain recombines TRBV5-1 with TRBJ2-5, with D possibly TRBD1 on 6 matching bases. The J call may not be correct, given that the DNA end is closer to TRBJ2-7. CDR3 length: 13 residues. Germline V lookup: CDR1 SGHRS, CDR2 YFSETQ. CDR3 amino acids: CASSLGQRYEQYF. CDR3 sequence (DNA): TGCGCCAGCAGCTTAGGACAGAGATACGAGCAGTACTTC.

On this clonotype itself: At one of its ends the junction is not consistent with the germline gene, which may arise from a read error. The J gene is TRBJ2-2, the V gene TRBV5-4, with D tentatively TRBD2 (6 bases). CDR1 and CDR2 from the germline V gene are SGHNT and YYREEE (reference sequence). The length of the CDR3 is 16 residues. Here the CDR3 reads CASSLADYRNTRELFF. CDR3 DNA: TGTGCCAGCAGCTTGGCGGACTACCGGAACACCCGGGAGCTGTTTTTT.